The 15 T cell receptor beta chains in this list originate from one sample, sequenced in a study of graft-versus-host responses after intestinal transplantation. No cognate antigen is known for these TCRs. Generated by immunoSEQ multiplex PCR, the TCRdb table keeps only in-frame clones and is missing some. The table shows tens of thousands of clones, with 85% to 95% occurring only once. Sequenced material: unstimulated CD8+ T cells sorted from spleen or lymph node cells, taken before transplant. The source of these receptors is a human donor who was the organ donor for an intestinal transplant.

The V and J genes are TRBV7-8 and TRBJ2-3; 7 bases map to TRBD2. V gave up 5 bases and J gave up 1 base; unmatched junction bases: 3. In germline, CDR1 is SGHVS, CDR2 FQNEAQ. This CDR3 comprises 14 residues. The CDR3: CASSQAGGTDTQYF. The CDR3 DNA is TGTGCCAGCAGCCAGGCGGGAGGCACAGATACGCAGTATTTT. Together with reference TRBV7-8 and TRBJ2-3, the CDR3 gives the full variable domain: GAGVSQSPRYKVAKRGQDVALRCDPISGHVSLFWYQQALGQGPEFLTYFQNEAQLDKSGLPSDRFFAERPEGSVSTLKIQRTQQEDSAVYLCASSQAGGTDTQYFGPGTRLTVL.

CDR3 sequence reads: CASSFGVTEAFF. As DNA, the CDR3 is TGTGCCAGCAGTTTCGGGGTTACTGAAGCTTTCTTT. This chain connects TRBV28 to TRBJ1-1; D unresolved. This CDR3 comprises 12 residues. CDR1 MDHEN and CDR2 SYDVKM come from the germline V gene. Trimming took 3 bases from V and 5 from J, leaving 7 bases between them.

The gene calls are TRBV21-1 and TRBJ1-2. TRBV21-1 is a pseudogene segment. The CDR3 totals 11 residues. This CDR3 is CASRGRIGYTF. CDR3 nucleotide sequence: TGTGCCAGCAGGGGACGAATCGGCTACACCTTC.

The rearrangement joins TRBV9 to TRBJ1-1, with D possibly being TRBD1 (5 bases). Germline V gives CDR1 SGDLS, CDR2 YYNGEE. The CDR3 sequence is 16 residues long. Trimming removed 0 bases from V and 0 bases from J, with 12 bases in between. This CDR3 reads CASSVAGGSMNTEAFF. DNA for the CDR3: TGTGCCAGCAGCGTAGCGGGGGGTTCCATGAACACTGAAGCTTTCTTT.

V gene TRBV9 combines with J gene TRBJ2-7; no definite D call. This CDR3 has 17 amino acids. Trimming stripped 3 bases from V and 3 bases from J, with 22 bases between. CDR1 and CDR2 from the germline V gene are SGDLS and YYNGEE. The CDR3 region is CASSDDRLAPQDYEQYF. For the CDR3, the DNA is TGTGCCAGCAGCGATGATCGGTTAGCCCCCCAGGACTACGAGCAGTACTTC.

The chain links TRBV11-3 to TRBJ2-1, with D possibly being TRBD2 (6 bases). The germline V gene has CDR1 SGHNT and CDR2 YENEEA. The CDR3 is made up of 16 amino acids. V lost 2 bases and J 0 bases, leaving 11 bases between the germline ends. CDR3 in amino acids: CASSLSAGTSYNEQFF. The CDR3 DNA is TGTGCCAGCAGCTTATCGGCGGGGACCTCCTACAATGAGCAGTTCTTC. Variable domain in full (rest from reference TRBV11-3 and TRBJ2-1): EAGVVQSPRYKIIEKKQPVAFWCNPISGHNTLYWYLQNLGQGPELLIRYENEEAVDDSQLPKDRFSAERLKGVDSTLKIQPAELGDSAVYLCASSLSAGTSYNEQFFGPGTRLTVL.

The rearrangement uses TRBV7-2 and TRBJ1-4; no firm D call. CDR3 length equals 14 residues. The ends were cut back, 1 base at V and 6 bases at J, with 9 bases in the middle. The germline V gene has CDR1 SGHTA and CDR2 FQGNSA. Here the CDR3 DNA reads TGTGCCAGCAGCTTAGTGGTACCTGATGAAAAACTGTTTTTT. Protein product: CASSLVVPDEKLFF.

The V call is TRBV5-6, the J call TRBJ2-7; D is unclear. The CDR3 loop spans 13 amino acids. The germline V gene has CDR1 SGHDT and CDR2 YYEEEE. Trimming stripped 1 base from V and 3 bases from J, with 8 bases between. The CDR3 reads CASSLLGDYEQYF. Written as DNA, the CDR3 is TGTGCCAGCAGCTTGTTAGGAGACTACGAGCAGTACTTC.

The chain joins TRBV19 to TRBJ1-4; possibly TRBD1 for D (6 bases). Germline CDR1 LNHDA, CDR2 SQIVND (reference sequence). V was clipped by 10 bases and J by 8 bases, with 17 bases between them. The CDR3 totals 13 residues. CDR3 amino acids: CATAQQGPEKLFF. The CDR3 bases are TGTGCCACCGCCCAACAGGGTCCGGAAAAACTGTTTTTT.

This chain links TRBV6-5 with TRBJ1-1; D not resolved. Per the germline V gene, CDR1 is MNHEY and CDR2 is SVGAGI. The length of the CDR3 is 13 residues. V was trimmed by 7 bases and J by 0 bases, leaving 9 bases between them. The CDR3 DNA sequence: TGTGCCAGCACTGGCATTATGAACACTGAAGCTTTCTTT. This encodes CASTGIMNTEAFF.

The V gene is TRBV7-2, the J gene TRBJ1-1; D may be TRBD1 (6 bases). The germline gives CDR1 SGHTA, CDR2 FQGNSA. Trimming removed 4 bases at V and 1 base at J, with 10 bases between. CDR3 size: 14 residues. For the CDR3, the DNA is TGTGCCAGCAGCTACGGGACAAAGAACACTGAAGCTTTCTTT. Encoded protein: CASSYGTKNTEAFF.

In its sample, this clone was seen once. One junction end disagrees with the germline gene, perhaps due to a read error. Other DNA sequences within the sample encode an identical CDR3. The J gene is TRBJ1-2, the V gene TRBV6-1; 9 nucleotides line up with TRBD1. CDR1 and CDR2 from the germline V gene are MNHNS and SASEGT. The length of the CDR3 is 14 residues. This CDR3 is CASSEGQGLYGYTF. In DNA, the CDR3 is TGCGCCAGCAGTGAGGGACAGGGACTCTATGGCTACACCTTC.

This clone was seen once. The chain joins TRBV9 to TRBJ2-1; 11 bases agree with TRBD2. Trimming cost V 3 bases and J 2 bases; bases outside gene matches: 10. This CDR3 is built from 18 residues. The germline V gene encodes CDR1 SGDLS and CDR2 YYNGEE. The CDR3 loop reads CASSAEAAGLAAYNEQFF. CDR3 nucleotides: TGTGCCAGCAGCGCCGAAGCGGCGGGACTAGCGGCCTACAATGAGCAGTTCTTC.

The rearrangement links TRBV19 to TRBJ2-3; a possible D gene is TRBD1 (5 bases). V was trimmed by 6 bases and J by 6 bases, leaving 37 bases between them. Germline V gene data show CDR1 as LNHDA and CDR2 as SQIVND (reference sequence). There are 21 residues in the CDR3. The CDR3 loop reads CASSPLHSSTLVGATGDTQYF. DNA for the CDR3: TGTGCCAGTAGCCCGCTCCATTCGAGTACCCTCGTTGGGGCCACCGGGGATACGCAGTATTTT.

The CDR3, as DNA: TGTGCCAGCAGTTCCCAAGCAGATACGCAGTATTTT. It yields the protein CASSSQADTQYF. The chain links TRBV27 to TRBJ2-3; D ambiguous. Germline CDR1 and CDR2: MNHEY and SMNVEV (reference sequence). This CDR3 is built from 12 residues. Trimming pared 4 bases from V and 4 bases from J, leaving 6 bases between.